Each of the 20 T cell receptor beta chains below was sequenced from the same sample in a study of human thymus T cells. Data came from immunoSEQ multiplex PCR; TCRdb stores just in-frame clones and leaves some out. This sample yields about 78,000 clones, of which 96% are seen a single time; roughly 0.03% belongs to the top ten. In corrective heart surgery, resections were taken, and these provided the thymus tissue. The sample comprised thymus tissue. The source of these receptors is a boy in the first two years of life with a congenital heart defect but otherwise immunologically healthy.

The rearrangement links TRBV29-1 to TRBJ2-7; the D gene is possibly TRBD1 (5 bases). The CDR3 consists of 14 residues. In germline, CDR1 is SQVTM, CDR2 ANQGSEA. The ends were cut back, 6 bases at V and 4 bases at J, with 19 bases in the middle. CDR3 loop: CSVRTSRTHYEQYF. The CDR3 nucleotides are TGCAGCGTCAGGACAAGTCGGACCCATTACGAGCAGTACTTC.

This chain connects TRBV29-1 to TRBJ2-5; D may match TRBD1 or TRBD2 (5 bases each). With 4 bases removed from V and 1 base from J, the gap between germline ends came to 10 bases. The CDR3 runs 13 residues. Looked up from germline, CDR1 is SQVTM and CDR2 is ANQGSEA. CDR3 loop: CSVAEGSQETQYF. Written as DNA, the CDR3 is TGCAGCGTTGCTGAGGGGTCCCAAGAGACCCAGTACTTC.

The chain uses TRBV10-3 and TRBJ2-5, with 11 positions matching TRBD2. CDR1 and CDR2 (germline): ENHRY, SYGVKD. J lost 3 bases, V lost 4 bases, and 10 bases had no gene match. The CDR3 contains 17 residues. In DNA form, the CDR3 reads TGTGCCATCAGTGGCCAATCGTTAGCGGGGGGGAAAGAGACCCAGTACTTC. Encoded protein: CAISGQSLAGGKETQYF.

The rearrangement links TRBV5-5 to TRBJ2-7, with TRBD1 identical over 7 bases. Germline V lookup: CDR1 SGHKS, CDR2 YYEKEE (reference sequence). The CDR3 runs to 15 residues. Unmatched junction bases numbered 7, after V lost 2 bases and J lost 2 bases. The CDR3 nucleotides are TGTGCCAGCAGCTTCGGCCTGCAGGGGGCCTACGAGCAGTACTTC. Translating gives CASSFGLQGAYEQYF.

The J gene is TRBJ2-7, the V gene TRBV4-3, with unresolved D. Germline V gene data show CDR1 as LGHNA and CDR2 as YSLEER. The CDR3 sequence is 15 residues long. The ends were cut back, 0 bases at V and 3 bases at J, with 12 bases in the middle. CDR3 nucleotides: TGCGCCAGCAGCCAAGATCAGGAAGGCCACTACGAGCAGTACTTC. Translating it yields CASSQDQEGHYEQYF.

The chain uses TRBV5-4 and TRBJ2-7, with D maybe TRBD1 (6 bases). Trimming removed 1 base from V and 6 bases from J, with 14 bases in between. The CDR3 covers 14 residues. Germline V gene lookup returns CDR1 SGHNT and CDR2 YYREEE (reference sequence). The CDR3: CASSLRTADCEQYF. CDR3 sequence (DNA): TGTGCCAGCAGCTTGAGGACAGCTGACTGCGAGCAGTACTTC.

The genes are TRBV15 and TRBJ1-2, with D maybe TRBD1 (5 bases). V was cut by 4 bases and J by 2 bases, with 17 bases left in between. Germline CDR1 and CDR2: LNHNV and YYDKDF (reference sequence). The CDR3 extends over 16 amino acids. The CDR3 loop is CATSTNPKRGNYGYTF. The CDR3 nucleotides read TGTGCCACCAGCACGAACCCCAAGAGGGGAAACTATGGCTACACCTTC.

A single count supports this clone. The chain recombines TRBV5-1 with TRBJ2-3; D not certain. Trimming took off 0 bases at V and 0 bases at J, with 8 bases between the two ends. The germline V gene has CDR1 SGHRS and CDR2 YFSETQ. This CDR3 has 15 amino acids. In DNA form, the CDR3 reads TGCGCCAGCAGCTTGGAATGGTCTAGCACAGATACGCAGTATTTT. This sequence encodes CASSLEWSSTDTQYF.

This chain connects TRBV12-5 to TRBJ1-1; D remains ambiguous. Germline V gene data show CDR1 as LGHNT and CDR2 as FRNRAP. V lost 8 bases and J 11 bases, leaving 15 bases between the germline ends. The CDR3 length is 11 residues. Here the CDR3 reads CASLEANAAFF. CDR3 DNA sequence: TGTGCTAGTCTGGAGGCAAACGCCGCTTTCTTT.

This clone is a singleton in its sample. The chain carries TRBV4-3 and TRBJ2-1; TRBD2 matches at 9 bases. The CDR3 has 16 residues. After removal of 0 bases from V and 6 bases from J, the junction contained 6 bases not matched to a gene. Germline-derived CDR1 and CDR2 are LGHNA and YSLEER. CDR3 sequence (DNA): TGCGCCAGCAGCCAAGATCGGGCGGGGGGGCCCAATGAGCAGTTCTTC. Its protein is CASSQDRAGGPNEQFF.

This chain connects TRBV30 to TRBJ1-5; D possibly corresponds to TRBD1 (6 bases). CDR3 length equals 19 residues. Germline-derived CDR1 and CDR2 are GTSNPN and SVGIG (reference sequence). V was pared by 1 base and J by 0 bases, with 22 bases between. The CDR3 DNA sequence: TGTGCCTGGAGTGGACCCGACTTAGAGGGGGGGGTTAGCAATCAGCCCCAGCATTTT. Translation: CAWSGPDLEGGVSNQPQHF.

The chain employs TRBV6-1 and TRBJ1-1; TRBD1 might be the D (6 bases). CDR1 is MNHNS and CDR2 is SASEGT in the germline V gene. The V and J ends lost 5 bases and 4 bases respectively, with 17 bases between them. This CDR3 is built from 15 residues. The CDR3 region has the DNA TGTGCCAGCAGTTCAGGGGTAGGGCGATTCACTGAAGCTTTCTTT. It yields the protein CASSSGVGRFTEAFF.

V usage is TRBV9 and J usage is TRBJ1-6; the D gene is possibly TRBD1 (6 bases). The CDR3 covers 16 residues. Trimming stripped 0 bases from V and 9 bases from J, with 16 bases between. Germline lookup yields CDR1 SGDLS and CDR2 YYNGEE. The CDR3 region has the DNA TGTGCCAGCAGCGTAGGTGAGGGGGATAATAGTTCACCCCTCCACTTT. Residues: CASSVGEGDNSSPLHF.

The chain recombines TRBV11-2 with TRBJ2-7, with D perhaps TRBD1 (6 bases). This CDR3 region has 19 residues. Germline V gives CDR1 SGHAT, CDR2 FQNNGV. The V and J ends lost 3 bases and 2 bases respectively, with 26 bases between them. CDR3 in DNA: TGTGCCAGCAGCTTTAGGTTCTTAGGGGGAGCCTCCTCAACCTACGAGCAGTACTTC. Protein sequence: CASSFRFLGGASSTYEQYF.

This chain connects TRBV6-1 to TRBJ1-5, with D possibly TRBD1 on 5 matching bases. Germline CDR1 MNHNS, CDR2 SASEGT. The CDR3 is 12 residues long. V lost 11 bases and J 3 bases, leaving 11 bases between the germline ends. CDR3 in amino acids: CAGSGSNQPQHF. The CDR3, as DNA: TGTGCCGGTTCAGGGTCCAATCAGCCCCAGCATTTT.

The V call is TRBV11-2, the J call TRBJ2-7; TRBD1 aligns across 7 bases. Germline loops: CDR1 SGHAT, CDR2 FQNNGV. This CDR3 contains 15 residues. With V trimmed by 3 bases and J by 0 bases, 5 bases remained unmatched. The CDR3 loop is CASSFGRGSSYEQYF. The DNA for the CDR3 is TGTGCCAGCAGCTTTGGCAGGGGGAGCTCCTACGAGCAGTACTTC.

The chain recombines TRBV10-3 with TRBJ1-5, with D maybe TRBD1 (5 bases). CDR1 and CDR2 (germline): ENHRY, SYGVKD. CDR3 length: 14 amino acids. Between the trimmed V and J ends, which lost 11 bases and 5 bases, there was a span of 19 bases. The CDR3, as DNA: TGTGCCTCCATGCGGGCAGGGAAAGATCAGCCCCAGCATTTT. Protein sequence: CASMRAGKDQPQHF.

V usage is TRBV6-1 and J usage is TRBJ2-3; D is ambiguous. Looked up from germline, CDR1 is MNHNS and CDR2 is SASEGT. This CDR3 contains 18 residues. The ends were cut back, 3 bases at V and 2 bases at J, with 21 bases in the middle. This chain's CDR3 is CASSDRRGRLVPTDTQYF. As DNA, the CDR3 is TGTGCCAGCAGTGATCGGCGAGGTCGGTTAGTCCCCACAGATACGCAGTATTTT.

The V and J genes are TRBV7-8 and TRBJ1-5; D remains unclear. This CDR3 is 18 amino acids long. CDR1 and CDR2 (germline): SGHVS, FQNEAQ. Trimming took 4 bases from V and 5 from J, leaving 24 bases between them. The CDR3 DNA follows: TGTGCCAGCAGCTCCCATGACCCGGGGTCCCGAGGGCATCAGCCCCAGCATTTT. This encodes CASSSHDPGSRGHQPQHF.

The V call is TRBV2, the J call TRBJ1-4, with D perhaps TRBD1 (6 bases). The CDR3 extends over 16 amino acids. V was cut by 1 base and J by 5 bases, with 14 bases left in between. The germline gives CDR1 SNHLY, CDR2 FYNNEI. The CDR3 reads CASSEGGPPLNEKLFF. The CDR3, as DNA: TGTGCCAGCAGTGAAGGGGGGCCCCCCCTGAATGAAAAACTGTTTTTT.